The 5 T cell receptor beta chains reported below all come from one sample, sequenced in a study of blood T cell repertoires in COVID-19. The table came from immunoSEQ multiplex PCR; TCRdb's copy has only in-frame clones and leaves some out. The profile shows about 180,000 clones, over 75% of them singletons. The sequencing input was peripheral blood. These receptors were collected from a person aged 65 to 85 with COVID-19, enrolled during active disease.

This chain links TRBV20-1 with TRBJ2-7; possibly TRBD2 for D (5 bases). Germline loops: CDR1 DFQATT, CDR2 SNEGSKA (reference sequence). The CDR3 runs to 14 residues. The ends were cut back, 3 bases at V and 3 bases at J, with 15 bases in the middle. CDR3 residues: CSASKRRTGYEQYF. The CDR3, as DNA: TGCAGTGCTAGTAAGAGAAGGACTGGCTACGAGCAGTACTTC.

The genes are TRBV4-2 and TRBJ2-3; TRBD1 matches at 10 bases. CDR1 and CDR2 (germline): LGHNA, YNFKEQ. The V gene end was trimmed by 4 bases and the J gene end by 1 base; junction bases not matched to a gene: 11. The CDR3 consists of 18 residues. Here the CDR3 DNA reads TGTGCCAGCAGCCTTCTCCCCAGGGGGACAGGGGGCACAGATACGCAGTATTTT. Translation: CASSLLPRGTGGTDTQYF.

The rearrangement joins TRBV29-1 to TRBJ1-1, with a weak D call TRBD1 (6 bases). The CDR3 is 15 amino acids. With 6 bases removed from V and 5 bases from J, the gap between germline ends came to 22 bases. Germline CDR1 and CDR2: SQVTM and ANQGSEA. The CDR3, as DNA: TGCAGCGTCGGTGACAGCGACAGGTTGAGGACTGAAGCTTTCTTT. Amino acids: CSVGDSDRLRTEAFF.

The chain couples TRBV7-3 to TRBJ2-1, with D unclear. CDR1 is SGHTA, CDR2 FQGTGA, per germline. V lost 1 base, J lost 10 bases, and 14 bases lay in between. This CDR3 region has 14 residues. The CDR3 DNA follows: TGTGCCAGCAGCTTAAAAAGCTCCGCCAGGGAGCAGTTCTTC. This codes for CASSLKSSAREQFF.

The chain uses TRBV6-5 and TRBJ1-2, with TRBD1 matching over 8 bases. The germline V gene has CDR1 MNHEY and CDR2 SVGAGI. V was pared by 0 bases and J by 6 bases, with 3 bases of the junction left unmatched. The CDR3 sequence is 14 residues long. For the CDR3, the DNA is TGTGCCAGCAGTTACTCGTGGACAGGGAATGGCTACACCTTC. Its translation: CASSYSWTGNGYTF.